These 20 T cell receptor beta chains came from one sample sequenced in a study of T cell repertoires in cytomegalovirus infection (dated by TCRdb to the late 2010s). These TCRs' antigens remain unknown. This sample was sequenced with an Illumina HiSeq 1500. Using fastp trimming at Q25 and MiXCR clonotype assembly, TCRdb reanalyzed the public sequencing data and kept in-frame beta chains. Rows are unified per CDR3 protein, each entry keeping the most common DNA and genes. Recorded for this sample are about 920,000 distinct CDR3 sequences; 30% to 40% of them occurred a single time. 13% of the sample is taken by the ten largest. The intended sense of this specimen's treatment or condition label: in vitro stimulation with specific CMV peptide epitopes to enrich CMV-specific T cells. This specimen consisted of cultured CD8+ T cells from PBMCs, obtained from culture after CMV antigen stimulation. These receptors were obtained from a human donor in good health (CMV status not recorded). Some clones in this sample may be carry-over from other donors' samples.

The V and J genes are TRBV7-6 and TRBJ2-7, with a tentative D call TRBD2 (5 bases). V was pared by 1 base and J by 9 bases, with 19 bases between. Germline V gene data show CDR1 as SGHVS and CDR2 as FNYEAQ. The CDR3 spans 15 residues. CDR3 loop: CASSLGRGPLRGQYF. The CDR3 nucleotides are TGTGCCAGCAGCTTAGGCAGAGGGCCACTACGTGGGCAGTACTTC.

The chain combines TRBV6-6 with TRBJ1-2, with a tentative D call TRBD1 (5 bases). The length of the CDR3 is 14 residues. Trimming shortened V by 6 bases and J by 6 bases, and 17 bases separated the two germline ends. Germline assignment: CDR1 MNHNY and CDR2 SVGAGI (reference sequence). The CDR3 DNA reads as TGTGCCAGCAGCTTTAGGTCCCGGGGGAATGGCTACACCTTC. Protein product: CASSFRSRGNGYTF.

The table lists this clonotype with many counts. The chain couples TRBV10-3 to TRBJ1-2; the D is unclear. V lost 0 bases to trimming and J lost 5 bases, with 7 bases between them. CDR1 ENHRY and CDR2 SYGVKD come from the germline V gene. This CDR3 has 13 amino acids. CDR3 in amino acids: CAISESEIYGYTF. For the CDR3, the DNA is TGTGCCATCAGTGAGTCGGAGATTTATGGCTACACCTTC.

This rearrangement joins TRBV12-3 or TRBV12-4 to TRBJ1-6; 7 positions match TRBD1. CDR3 length equals 14 residues. Germline trimming cut 3 bases from V and 10 bases from J; bases unmatched to any gene: 6. The CDR3 sequence is CASSFEGAFSPLHF. In nucleotides, the CDR3 is TGTGCCAGCAGTTTCGAGGGGGCTTTCTCACCCCTCCACTTT.

V gene TRBV7-4 combines with J gene TRBJ1-4, with 7 bases lining up with TRBD1. V was clipped by 1 base and J by 4 bases; unmatched bases: 6. The CDR3 has 16 residues. CDR1 and CDR2 from the germline V gene are SGHVT and SQSDAQ. This chain's CDR3 is CASSLGDSRINEKLFF. DNA for the CDR3: TGTGCCAGCAGCTTAGGGGACAGCCGGATTAATGAAAAACTGTTTTTT.

There are many counts of this clonotype. The chain joins TRBV7-2 to TRBJ1-4; 9 bases are a match to TRBD1. The CDR3 has 16 residues. J was trimmed by 5 bases and V by 5 bases; bases with no gene match: 9. Germline CDR1 SGHTA, CDR2 FQGNSA. CDR3 bases: TGTGCCAGCAGCCCCCCCTCGGGACAGGGAAATGAAAAACTGTTTTTT. Translated, it gives CASSPPSGQGNEKLFF.

The chain employs TRBV19 and TRBJ2-7; D is unresolved. V lost 6 bases, J lost 0 bases, and 9 bases lay in between. This CDR3 has 13 amino acids. The V gene's germline CDR1 is LNHDA and CDR2 SQIVND (reference sequence). The CDR3 region has the DNA TGTGCCAGTAGGCGGCCAAGCTCCTACGAGCAGTACTTC. It encodes CASRRPSSYEQYF.

The V gene is TRBV14, the J gene TRBJ2-1, with 8 bases fitting TRBD2. This CDR3 comprises 13 residues. Germline assignment: CDR1 SGHDN and CDR2 FVKESK. The junction had 2 bases not matched to a gene; V was cut back by 7 bases and J by 3 bases. The CDR3 DNA reads as TGTGCCAGCACACGGGGGGGCTACAATGAGCAGTTCTTC. Protein sequence: CASTRGGYNEQFF.

As to this clonotype: One junction end does not reproduce the germline sequence, and a read error may be involved. The V gene is TRBV19, the J gene TRBJ1-1, with D unresolved. There are 13 residues in the CDR3. The germline CDR1 and CDR2 sequences are LNHDA and SQIVND (reference sequence). The CDR3 loop is CVSSISQNTEAFF. CDR3 DNA: TGTGTCAGTAGTATATCACAGAACACTGAAGCTTTCTTT.

The rearrangement joins TRBV7-2 to TRBJ1-1; TRBD1 is a possible D gene (6 bases). Germline V gene data show CDR1 as SGHTA and CDR2 as FQGNSA. The CDR3 spans 18 residues. V was trimmed by 1 base and J by 1 base, leaving 19 bases between them. CDR3 amino acids: CASSLGVGTQAENTEAFF. In DNA form, the CDR3 reads TGTGCCAGCAGCTTAGGGGTGGGGACACAAGCCGAGAACACTGAAGCTTTCTTT.

This chain joins TRBV5-4 and TRBJ1-1; no clear D gene. V lost 3 bases to trimming and J lost 0 bases, with 15 bases between them. Germline V CDR1 and CDR2: SGHNT, YYREEE (reference sequence). The CDR3 runs to 16 residues. CDR3 sequence reads: CASSSDPPGMNTEAFF. The DNA for the CDR3 is TGTGCCAGCAGCTCAGACCCCCCCGGCATGAACACTGAAGCTTTCTTT.

The table lists this clonotype with a few counts. This chain links TRBV20-1 with TRBJ2-7; tentative D call: TRBD1 (6 bases). The CDR3 totals 15 residues. Trimming left V 0 bases short and J 3 bases short, with 15 bases between. CDR1 is DFQATT and CDR2 is SNEGSKA in the germline V gene (reference sequence). The CDR3 nucleotides are TGCAGTGCTAGAGATCAAGCGGCCAGGGGCTACGAGCAGTACTTC. Its translation is CSARDQAARGYEQYF.

The table lists this clonotype with a few counts. The chain has TRBV24-1 and TRBJ2-7; D unresolved. V shed 3 bases and J shed 1 base, with 15 bases lying between them. The CDR3 sequence is 16 residues long. Germline V lookup: CDR1 KGHDR, CDR2 SFDVKD. Written as DNA, the CDR3 is TGTGCCACCAGTGATCCTGCAGTCGGCGTATCCTACGAGCAGTACGTC. Its translation: CATSDPAVGVSYEQYV.

Of note for this clonotype: A much larger clone sits a single nucleotide away, making a read error possible. J is TRBJ2-7 and V is TRBV7-8; D perhaps matches TRBD2 (6 bases). Deletions cut 4 bases from V and 6 bases from J, with 19 bases between. The germline CDR1 and CDR2 sequences are SGHVS and FQNEAQ. The CDR3 has 15 residues. CDR3 nucleotides: TGTGCCAGCAGCTCCACCCTGGGACTTCTTCCCGAGCAGTACTTC. Amino acid sequence: CASSSTLGLLPEQYF.

This clonotype occurred a few times. The V gene is TRBV4-1, the J gene TRBJ1-1; D unclear. Deletions cut 5 bases from V and 0 bases from J, with 19 bases between. Germline CDR1 and CDR2: MGHRA and YSYEKL. The CDR3 extends over 17 amino acids. Here the CDR3 reads CASSTPKSGSLNTEAFF. The CDR3 DNA sequence: TGCGCCAGCAGCACGCCGAAGTCTGGCAGTTTGAACACTGAAGCTTTCTTT.

The chain links TRBV6-6 to TRBJ1-4, with a possible D match to TRBD1 (6 bases). CDR3 length equals 16 residues. CDR1 and CDR2 (germline): MNHNY, SVGAGI (reference sequence). V shed 5 bases and J shed 8 bases, with 21 bases lying between them. The DNA of the CDR3 is TGTGCCAGCAGTCCCCGGGGCAGGGGATTGGACGAAAAACTGTTTTTT. Encoded protein: CASSPRGRGLDEKLFF.

J is TRBJ2-3 and V is TRBV7-3; D is unresolved. V was pared by 4 bases and J by 4 bases, with 9 bases between. Germline V CDR1 and CDR2: SGHTA, FQGTGA. The length of the CDR3 is 13 residues. The CDR3 loop reads CASSSDASDTQYF. DNA for the CDR3: TGTGCCAGCAGCTCCGACGCGTCAGATACGCAGTATTTT.

The chain is built from TRBV12-3 or TRBV12-4 and TRBJ2-5, with TRBD2 identical over 8 bases. The J segment lost 5 bases and the V segment lost 3 bases, leaving 5 bases of the junction unmatched. The CDR3 has 14 residues. CDR3 sequence reads: CASSFAGGGETQYF. CDR3 DNA sequence: TGTGCCAGCAGTTTCGCGGGGGGCGGTGAGACCCAGTACTTC.

The chain recombines TRBV5-5 with TRBJ1-3; D uncertain. This CDR3 comprises 15 residues. Deletions cut 4 bases from V and 3 bases from J, with 14 bases between. Germline-derived CDR1 and CDR2 are SGHKS and YYEKEE (reference sequence). Written as DNA, the CDR3 is TGTGCCAGCAGCGTTCTCCCAGTCGGTGGAAACACCATATATTTT. This sequence encodes CASSVLPVGGNTIYF.

This clonotype appeared once. The chain couples TRBV6-8 to TRBJ1-2, with D perhaps matching TRBD1 (5 bases). Germline assignment: CDR1 MNHGY and CDR2 SAAAGT. Trimming removed 6 bases at V and 2 bases at J, with 16 bases between. CDR3 length: 15 residues. CDR3 sequence: CASSPRGGPNYGYTF. CDR3 bases: TGTGCCAGCAGCCCCCGCGGGGGACCCAACTATGGCTACACCTTC.